The sequence of this TCR beta chain was determined in a study of T cells in Graves' hyperthyroidism and ophthalmopathy. TCR beta CDR3 sequences were amplified from RNA transcripts. Carried out on the TCR CDR3, a first-round RT-PCR used the HTBI primer set. TCRdb reanalysed the multiplex PCR reads using MiXCR and keeps one entry per CDR3 protein. The sample records roughly 700,000 distinct CDR3 sequences, around 15% being singletons. This clonotype was detected a few times. Its antigen is as yet unknown. Uncontrolled infection, other autoimmune disease, pregnancy or lactation excluded patients. Approximately 10 ml of fresh peripheral blood supplied the PBMCs. Findings and limits, study-wide: Most thyroid clonotypes with frequency above 0.001 were detected in blood.

The CDR3 has 16 amino acids. The V end was cut by 0 bases, the J end by 2 bases, with 11 bases between. CDR1 and CDR2 (germline): MNHEY, SVGAGI. This chain uses TRBV6-5 with TRBJ2-1; D uncertain. The receptor comes from a woman under 30 with Graves' hyperthyroidism. The sequencing input was blood. CDR3 DNA sequence: TGTGCCAGCAGTTACTCGTCGGGTGCACCCTACAATGAGCAGTTCTTC. This encodes CASSYSSGAPYNEQFF.